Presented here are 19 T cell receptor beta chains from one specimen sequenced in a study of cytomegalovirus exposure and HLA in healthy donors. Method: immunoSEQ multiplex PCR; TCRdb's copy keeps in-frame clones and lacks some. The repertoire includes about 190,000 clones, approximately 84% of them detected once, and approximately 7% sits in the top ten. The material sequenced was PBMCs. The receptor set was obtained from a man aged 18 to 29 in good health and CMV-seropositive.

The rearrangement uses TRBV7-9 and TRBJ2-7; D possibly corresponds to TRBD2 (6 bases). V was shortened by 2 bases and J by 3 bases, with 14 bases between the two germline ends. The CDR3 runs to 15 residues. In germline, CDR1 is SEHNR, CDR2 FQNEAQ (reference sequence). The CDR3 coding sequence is TGTGCCAGCAGCTTATCCGCGGGGAAGCGCTACGAGCAGTACTTC. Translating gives CASSLSAGKRYEQYF. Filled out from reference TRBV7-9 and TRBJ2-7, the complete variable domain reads DTGVSQNPRHKITKRGQNVTFRCDPISEHNRLYWYRQTLGQGPEFLTYFQNEAQLEKSRLLSDRFSAERPKGSFSTLEIQRTEQGDSAMYLCASSLSAGKRYEQYFGPGTRLTVT.

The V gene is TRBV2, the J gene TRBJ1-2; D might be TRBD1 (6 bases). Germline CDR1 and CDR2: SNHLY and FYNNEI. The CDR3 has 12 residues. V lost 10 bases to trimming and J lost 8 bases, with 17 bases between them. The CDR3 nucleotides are TGTGCCAACACGAGGGGGGGCTGGGGCTACACCTTC. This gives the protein CANTRGGWGYTF.

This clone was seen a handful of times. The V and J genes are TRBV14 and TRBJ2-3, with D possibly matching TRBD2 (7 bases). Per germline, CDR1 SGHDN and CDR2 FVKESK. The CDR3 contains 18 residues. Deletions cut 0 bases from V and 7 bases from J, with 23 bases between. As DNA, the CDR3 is TGTGCCAGCAGCCAAGACCCGGGAGGCCGAACCGGGGGGCATACGCAGTATTTT. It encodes CASSQDPGGRTGGHTQYF.

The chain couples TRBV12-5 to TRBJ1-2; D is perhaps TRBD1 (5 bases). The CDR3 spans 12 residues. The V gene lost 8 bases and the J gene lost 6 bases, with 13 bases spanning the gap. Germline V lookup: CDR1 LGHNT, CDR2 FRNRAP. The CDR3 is CASRRGPDGYTF. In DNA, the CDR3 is TGTGCTAGTCGGAGGGGTCCGGATGGCTACACCTTC.

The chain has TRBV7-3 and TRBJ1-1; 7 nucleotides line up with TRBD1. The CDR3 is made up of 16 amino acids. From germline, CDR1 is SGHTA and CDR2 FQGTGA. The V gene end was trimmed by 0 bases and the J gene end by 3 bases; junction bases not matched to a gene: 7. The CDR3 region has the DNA TGTGCCAGCAGCTTAACCCCAGGGGGTTGGGACACTGAAGCTTTCTTT. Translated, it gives CASSLTPGGWDTEAFF.

The CDR3 DNA reads as TGCGCCAGCAGCTTGAGGACAGGGAGGAACACCGGGGAGCTGTTTTTT. Protein sequence: CASSLRTGRNTGELFF. The chain is built from TRBV5-1 and TRBJ2-2; TRBD1 matches at 8 bases. V was clipped by 1 base and J by 1 base; unmatched bases: 3. The CDR3 is made up of 16 amino acids. Germline V gene sequence: CDR1 SGHRS, CDR2 YFSETQ.

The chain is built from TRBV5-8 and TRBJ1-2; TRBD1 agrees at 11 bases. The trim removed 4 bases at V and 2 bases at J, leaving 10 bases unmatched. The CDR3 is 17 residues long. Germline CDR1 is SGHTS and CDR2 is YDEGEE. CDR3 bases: TGTGCCAGCAGCGGCGGACAGGGGGCTAGAGTAAACTATGGCTACACCTTC. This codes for CASSGGQGARVNYGYTF.

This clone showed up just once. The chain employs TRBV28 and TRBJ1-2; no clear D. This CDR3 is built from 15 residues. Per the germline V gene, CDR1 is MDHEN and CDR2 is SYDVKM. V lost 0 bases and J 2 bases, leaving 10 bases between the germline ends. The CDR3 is CASSLWHSLNYGYTF. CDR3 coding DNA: TGTGCCAGCAGTTTATGGCACAGTCTCAACTATGGCTACACCTTC.

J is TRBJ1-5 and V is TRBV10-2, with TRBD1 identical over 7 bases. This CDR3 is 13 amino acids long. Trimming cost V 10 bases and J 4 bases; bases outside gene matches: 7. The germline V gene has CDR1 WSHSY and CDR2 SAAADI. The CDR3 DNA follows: TGCGCCACGAGGGGACAGACGAATCAGCCCCAGCATTTT. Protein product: CATRGQTNQPQHF.

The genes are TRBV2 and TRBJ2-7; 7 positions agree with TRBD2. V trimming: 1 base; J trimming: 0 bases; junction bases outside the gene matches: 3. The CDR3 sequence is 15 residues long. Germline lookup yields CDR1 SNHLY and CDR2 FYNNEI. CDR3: CASSEVGGSSYEQYF. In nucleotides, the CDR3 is TGTGCCAGCAGTGAAGTAGGCGGGAGCTCCTACGAGCAGTACTTC.

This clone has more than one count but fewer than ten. CDR3 sequence reads: CASSLAADATYEQYF. CDR3 nucleotides: TGTGCCAGCAGCTTAGCAGCGGATGCTACCTACGAGCAGTACTTC. The chain is built from TRBV7-2 and TRBJ2-7; weak D call: TRBD2 (5 bases). V was trimmed by 0 bases and J by 2 bases, leaving 11 bases between them. The CDR3 has 15 amino acids. Looked up from germline, CDR1 is SGHTA and CDR2 is FQGNSA.

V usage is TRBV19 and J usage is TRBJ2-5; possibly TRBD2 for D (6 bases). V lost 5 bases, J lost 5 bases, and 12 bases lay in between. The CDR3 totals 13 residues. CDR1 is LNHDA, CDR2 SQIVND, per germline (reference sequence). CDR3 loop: CASSAGNRETQYF. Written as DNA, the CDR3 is TGTGCCAGTAGTGCGGGGAATAGGGAGACCCAGTACTTC.

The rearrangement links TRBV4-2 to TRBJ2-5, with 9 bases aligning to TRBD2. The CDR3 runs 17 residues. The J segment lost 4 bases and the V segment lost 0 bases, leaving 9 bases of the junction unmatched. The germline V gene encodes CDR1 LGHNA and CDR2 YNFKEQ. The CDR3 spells CASSQDLAGEEGETQYF. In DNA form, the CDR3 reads TGTGCCAGCAGCCAAGATTTAGCGGGAGAAGAGGGAGAGACCCAGTACTTC.

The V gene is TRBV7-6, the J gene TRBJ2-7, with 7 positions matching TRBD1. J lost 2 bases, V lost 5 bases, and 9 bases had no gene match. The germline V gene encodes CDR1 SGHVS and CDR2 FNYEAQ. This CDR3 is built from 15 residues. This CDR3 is CASSLSTGQTYEQYF. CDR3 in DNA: TGTGCCAGCAGCCTCTCGACAGGGCAGACCTACGAGCAGTACTTC.

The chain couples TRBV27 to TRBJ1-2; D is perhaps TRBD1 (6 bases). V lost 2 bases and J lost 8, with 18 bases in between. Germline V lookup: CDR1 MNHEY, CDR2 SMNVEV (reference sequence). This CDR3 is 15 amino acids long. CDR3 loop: CASSLGGGQGSGYTF. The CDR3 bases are TGTGCCAGCAGTTTAGGCGGGGGCCAGGGGAGCGGCTACACCTTC.

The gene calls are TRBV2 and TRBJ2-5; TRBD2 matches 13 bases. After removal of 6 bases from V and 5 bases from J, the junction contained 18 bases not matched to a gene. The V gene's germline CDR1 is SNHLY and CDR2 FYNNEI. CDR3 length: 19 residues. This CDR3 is CASRDSFTGTSGEGETQYF. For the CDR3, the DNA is TGTGCCAGCAGGGACAGCTTCACCGGGACTAGCGGGGAGGGCGAGACCCAGTACTTC. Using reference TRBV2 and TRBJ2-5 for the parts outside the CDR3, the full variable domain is EPEVTQTPSHQVTQMGQEVILRCVPISNHLYFYWYRQILGQKVEFLVSFYNNEISEKSEIFDDQFSVERPDGSNFTLKIRSTKLEDSAMYFCASRDSFTGTSGEGETQYFGPGTRLLVL.

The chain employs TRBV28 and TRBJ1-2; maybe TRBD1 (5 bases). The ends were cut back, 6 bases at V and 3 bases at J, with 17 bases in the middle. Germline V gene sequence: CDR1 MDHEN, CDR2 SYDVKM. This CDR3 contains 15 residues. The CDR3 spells CASRDGRGTYYGYTF. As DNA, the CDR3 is TGTGCCAGCAGAGACGGTAGGGGAACCTACTATGGCTACACCTTC.

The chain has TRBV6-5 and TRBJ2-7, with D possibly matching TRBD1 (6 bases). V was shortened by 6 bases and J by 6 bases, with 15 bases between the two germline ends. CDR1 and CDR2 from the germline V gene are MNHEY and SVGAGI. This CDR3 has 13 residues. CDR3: CASRAPGVTEQYF. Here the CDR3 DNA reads TGTGCCAGCAGGGCGCCAGGGGTGACCGAGCAGTACTTC.

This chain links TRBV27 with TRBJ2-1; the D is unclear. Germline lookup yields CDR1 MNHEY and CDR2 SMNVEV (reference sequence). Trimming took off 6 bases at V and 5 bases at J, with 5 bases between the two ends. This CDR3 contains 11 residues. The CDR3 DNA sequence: TGTGCCAGCAGCCGGGACAATGAGCAGTTCTTC. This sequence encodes CASSRDNEQFF.